This entry concerns a single T cell receptor beta chain. Its binding antigen is unknown. One base away there is no much larger clone; base qualities are not given. This entry comes from a study of shared clonotypes between healthy human individuals (dated by TCRdb to between 2020 and 2021). Broadly, across the study: Two women and a few men aged 18 to 49 years were included in the cohort. For each donor, three plates each were used for CD4 naive and CD4 memory, two plates were used for CD8 naive, and one plate was used for CD8 memory. To increase sequencing depth and limit assay-specific biases, different laboratories used diverse techniques to prepare libraries and sequence TCR repertoires. To estimate repertoire size and how much clonotype sharing occurs between individuals, the study deeply sequenced the blood TCR repertoires of roughly 5 healthy adults. Between about 0.85 and 9.5 billion PBMCs per donor were obtained by leukapheresis.

Overall study outcomes, separate from this receptor: Naive subsets generally had larger estimated clonotype richness than memory subsets did. Compared with non-shared clonotypes, clonotypes shared by all four sorted-subset donors had higher generation probabilities. Incomplete sequencing was indicated by rarefaction of sorted-subset datasets, despite the large sequencing depth. Sharing across a handful of donors was observed for about 5% of naive CD4, under 4% of naive CD8, 2% to 2.5% of memory CD4, and roughly 0.4% of memory CD8 clonotypes. Sampling was limited to blood, and TCR repertoires in tissue likely differ from TCR repertoires in blood. The small number of donors limited the genetic and exposure-history diversity represented. Based on pairwise subsampling, the degree of clonotype sharing among donors was expected to be affected by sequencing depth.

The donors were healthy, HIV-negative adults who had no recently reported acute infections or vaccinations. Every donor was a Caucasian adult residing in Nashville, Tennessee, USA. CD4+ T cells were enriched by magnetic negative selection, after which naive cells were positively selected on CD45RA and the negative fraction was taken as the memory subset. Blood was obtained by leukapheresis, after which PBMCs were separated by Ficoll-Histopaque density gradient centrifugation and cryopreserved in liquid nitrogen vapor phase. Purity and quantity of every magnetically sorted T cell population were checked by analytical flow cytometry. From each sorted fraction, genomic DNA was isolated and quantified by UV absorbance on a Nanodrop 2000c. From the germline V gene, CDR1 is SNHLY and CDR2 is FYNNEI. Relative to germline, V is 5 bases shorter and J is 2 bases shorter, with 18 bases between their ends. From its cysteine to its phenylalanine, the CDR3 spans 16 amino acids. Only the CDR3 DNA stays, 48 bases, in frame from base 1.

Using the deep immunoSEQ assay, multiplex PCR amplified TCR CDR3 regions from genomic DNA. Extracted genomic DNA from each cell subset was distributed evenly across all wells of several immunoSEQ 96-well plates, and each plate was treated as a replicate. For sorted subsets, 200 to 250 ng of genomic DNA, equivalent to around 29,000 T cell genomes, went into each replicate PCR. The purified libraries were quantified using a Qubit 3.0 fluorometer, sized with a Bioanalyzer 2100, and then quantified again using the KAPA Library Quantification kit. Every immunoSEQ 96-well plate was sequenced on a dedicated single-read 150-cycle Illumina NextSeq 550 flow cell. As for the authors' bioinformatics: The immunoSEQ output contained only junctional sequences without quality scores, so filtering could not match that applied to full-length reads. Sequences were annotated with PyIR, a Python wrapper for IgBLAST v1.9, and V/J genes and CDR3 were assigned using IMGT germline references. Reads were removed for weak V/J assignments (E-value above 1e-6), missing CDR3, stop codons, out-of-frame junctions, or ambiguous translated residues. V3J clonotypes were defined as sequences sharing an identical inferred V gene, J gene, and CDR3 amino acid sequence. Percentage overlap between repertoires was calculated by dividing the number of shared unique clonotypes by the size of the smaller repertoire. Repertoire richness was assessed with RTK rarefaction, the Chao1 estimator, and Recon v2.1 estimates of unobserved clonotypes. OLGA was used to compute generation probabilities for all TCRbeta clonotypes that the gDNA method yielded from several donors. TCRdb carries this immuneACCESS record with in-frame sequences only. Its versions omit some clonotypes, under half of them owing to an unresolved V gene in the studies checked, with the rest unexplained. V and J calls and clone size are given by that table; D and trimming were obtained from the DNA. This sample is represented by about a million clones; 60% to 80% of them were singletons. The top ten constitute more than 0.85% of the sample.

Here the chain combines TRBV2 and TRBJ1-1; the D gene cannot be named for sure. The TCR was taken from a man aged 18 to 35 in good health. Some clones in this sample may be carry-over from other donors' samples. Sequenced: memory CD4+ T cells from PBMCs. The sample's cell subset or site label, decoded: CD45RA-negative fraction. In nucleotide form, the sequence is TGTGCCAGCAGTATAGGAGGGTGGAGGGCCAACACTGAAGCTTTCTTT. This gives the protein CASSIGGWRANTEAFF.